This T cell receptor (beta chain) was sequenced in a study of shared clonotypes between healthy human individuals. Study-wide findings and caveats: Memory subsets generally showed smaller estimated richness than naive subsets did. Clonotype sharing among donors, it was expected, would be affected by sequencing depth. When naive CD4 clonotypes were compared across several donors, about 4.8% were shared.

Sequencing used immunoSEQ multiplex PCR; TCRdb keeps in-frame clones, though not all of them. This table holds approximately 2.5 million clones, roughly nine tenths found once. The CDR3 consists of 15 residues. Between the trimmed V and J ends, which lost 0 bases and 3 bases, there was a span of 9 bases. Germline V gene lookup returns CDR1 SGHRS and CDR2 YFSETQ. With respect to this clone: Its target is unknown. Other nucleotide sequences from this sample produce the same CDR3.

CD45RA+ naive and CD45RA-negative memory subsets were separated from CD4+ cells. The sequence was collected from a man younger than 35 in good health. V gene TRBV5-1 combines with J gene TRBJ1-4, with D possibly TRBD1 on 5 matching bases. Source material: naive CD4+ T cells sorted from blood. The subset was: CD45RA+ positively selected. The CDR3: CASSLEGASNEKLFF. As DNA, the CDR3 is TGCGCCAGCAGCTTGGAAGGGGCTTCTAATGAAAAACTGTTTTTT. Full variable domain (remainder filled in from reference TRBV5-1 and TRBJ1-4): KAGVTQTPRYLIKTRGQQVTLSCSPISGHRSVSWYQQTPGQGLQFLFEYFSETQRNKGNFPGRFSGRQFSNSRSEMNVSTLELGDSALYLCASSLEGASNEKLFFGSGTQLSVL.